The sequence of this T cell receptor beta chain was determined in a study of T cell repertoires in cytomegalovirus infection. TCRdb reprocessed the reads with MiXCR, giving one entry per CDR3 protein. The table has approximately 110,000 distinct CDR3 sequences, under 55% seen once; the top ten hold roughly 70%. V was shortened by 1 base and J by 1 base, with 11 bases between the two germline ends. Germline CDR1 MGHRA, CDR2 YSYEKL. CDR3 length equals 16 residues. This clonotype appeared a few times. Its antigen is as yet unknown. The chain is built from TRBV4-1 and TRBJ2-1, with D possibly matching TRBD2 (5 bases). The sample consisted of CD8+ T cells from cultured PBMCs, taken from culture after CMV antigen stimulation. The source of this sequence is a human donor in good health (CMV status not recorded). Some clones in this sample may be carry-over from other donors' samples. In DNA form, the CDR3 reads TGCGCCAGCAGCCAAGGGACTGGAGTTTCCTACAATGAGCAGTTCTTC. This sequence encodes CASSQGTGVSYNEQFF.